The sequence of this T cell receptor beta chain was determined in a study of metastatic and nonmetastatic thyroid tumors. With 0 bases removed from V and 7 bases from J, the gap between germline ends came to 11 bases. CDR1 is SGHRS and CDR2 is YFSETQ in the germline V gene. The length of the CDR3 is 13 residues. Before thyroid surgery, none of the patients had received any treatment. The authors' processing: Using the CDR3 differences seen across clinicopathological groups, the authors built a distant-metastasis classifier for papillary thyroid cancer, which was meant to discriminate distant-metastatic patients. MiXCR was used by TCRdb to re-call the PCR reads. The V and J calls were not made by the authors but by TCRdb's processing. The sample has about 30,000 clones; 20% to 25% are singletons.

The J gene is TRBJ2-7, the V gene TRBV5-1; D is unresolved. The sample taken for sequencing was blood. The receptor was derived from a female donor with papillary thyroid cancer or a benign thyroid nodule (not recorded which). Some clones in this sample may be carry-over from other donors' samples. The CDR3 sequence is CASSLGPAREQYF. The DNA of the CDR3 is TGCGCCAGCAGCTTGGGGCCGGCTAGGGAGCAGTACTTC.